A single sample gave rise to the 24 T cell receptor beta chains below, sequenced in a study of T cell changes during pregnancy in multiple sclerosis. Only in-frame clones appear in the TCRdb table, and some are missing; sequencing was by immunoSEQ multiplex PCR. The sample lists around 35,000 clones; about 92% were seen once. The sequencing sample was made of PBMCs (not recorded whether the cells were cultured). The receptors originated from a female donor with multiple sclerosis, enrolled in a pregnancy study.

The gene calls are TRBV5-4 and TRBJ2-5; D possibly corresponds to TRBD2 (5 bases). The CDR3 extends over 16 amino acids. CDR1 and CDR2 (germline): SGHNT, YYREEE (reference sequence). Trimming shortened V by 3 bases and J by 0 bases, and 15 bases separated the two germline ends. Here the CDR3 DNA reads TGTGCCAGCAGCTCGGAGGACTCAACGTACCAAGAGACCCAGTACTTC. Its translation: CASSSEDSTYQETQYF.

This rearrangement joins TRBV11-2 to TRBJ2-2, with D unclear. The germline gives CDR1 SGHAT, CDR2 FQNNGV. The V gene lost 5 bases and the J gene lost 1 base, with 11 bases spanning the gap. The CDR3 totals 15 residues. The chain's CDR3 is CASSQTELNTGELFF. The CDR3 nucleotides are TGTGCCAGCAGCCAGACGGAACTGAACACCGGGGAGCTGTTTTTT.

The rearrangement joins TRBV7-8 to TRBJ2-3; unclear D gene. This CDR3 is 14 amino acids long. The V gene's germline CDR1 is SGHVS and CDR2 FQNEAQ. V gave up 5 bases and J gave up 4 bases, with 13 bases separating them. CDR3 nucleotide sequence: TGTGCCAGCAGCGATCCCAATTGGGCAGATACGCAGTATTTT. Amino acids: CASSDPNWADTQYF.

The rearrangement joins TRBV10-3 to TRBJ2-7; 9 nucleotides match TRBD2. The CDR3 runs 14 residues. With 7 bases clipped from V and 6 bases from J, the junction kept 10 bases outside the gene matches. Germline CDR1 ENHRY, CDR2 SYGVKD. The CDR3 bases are TGTGCCATCAAGGGTTCTAGCGGGATACGCGAGCAGTACTTC. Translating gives CAIKGSSGIREQYF.

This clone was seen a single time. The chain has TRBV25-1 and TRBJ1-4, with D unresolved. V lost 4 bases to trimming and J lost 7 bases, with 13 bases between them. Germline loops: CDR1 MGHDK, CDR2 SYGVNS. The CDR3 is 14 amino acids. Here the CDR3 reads CASSAGRVGEKLFF. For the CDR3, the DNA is TGTGCCAGCAGTGCCGGAAGGGTGGGTGAAAAACTGTTTTTT. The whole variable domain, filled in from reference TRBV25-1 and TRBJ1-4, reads EADIYQTPRYLVIGTGKKITLECSQTMGHDKMYWYQQDPGMELHLIHYSYGVNSTEKGDLSSESTVSRIRTEHFPLTLESARPSHTSQYLCASSAGRVGEKLFFGSGTQLSVL.

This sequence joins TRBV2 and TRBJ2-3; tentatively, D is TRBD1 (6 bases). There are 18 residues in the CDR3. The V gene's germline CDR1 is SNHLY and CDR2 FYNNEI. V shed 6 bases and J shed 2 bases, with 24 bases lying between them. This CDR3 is CASSGQEPDRSYTDTQYF. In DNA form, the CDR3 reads TGTGCCAGCAGCGGACAAGAGCCTGACAGGTCCTACACAGATACGCAGTATTTT.

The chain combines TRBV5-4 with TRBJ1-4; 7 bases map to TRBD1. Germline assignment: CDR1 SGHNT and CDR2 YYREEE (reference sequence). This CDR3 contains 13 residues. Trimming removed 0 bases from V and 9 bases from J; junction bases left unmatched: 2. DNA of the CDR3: TGTGCCAGCAGCTTGGAGGGGGCGCAAAAACTGTTTTTT. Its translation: CASSLEGAQKLFF.

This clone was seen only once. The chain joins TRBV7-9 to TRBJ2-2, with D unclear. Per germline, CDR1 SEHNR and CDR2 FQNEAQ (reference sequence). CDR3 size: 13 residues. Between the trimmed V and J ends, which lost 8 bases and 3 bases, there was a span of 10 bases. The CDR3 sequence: CASERMDTGELFF. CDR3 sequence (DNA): TGTGCCAGCGAACGAATGGACACCGGGGAGCTGTTTTTT.

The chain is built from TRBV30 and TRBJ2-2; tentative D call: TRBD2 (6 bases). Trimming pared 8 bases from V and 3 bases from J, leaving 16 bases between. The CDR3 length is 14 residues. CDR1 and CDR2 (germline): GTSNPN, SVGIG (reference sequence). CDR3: CARGRWDDTGELFF. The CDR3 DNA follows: TGTGCCCGGGGGAGGTGGGATGACACCGGGGAGCTGTTTTTT.

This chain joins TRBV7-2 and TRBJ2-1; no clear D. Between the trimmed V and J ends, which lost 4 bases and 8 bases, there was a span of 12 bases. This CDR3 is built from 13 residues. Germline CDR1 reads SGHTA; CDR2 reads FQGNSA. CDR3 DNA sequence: TGTGCCAGCAGCTCTACTACATTCGATGAGCAGTTCTTC. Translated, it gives CASSSTTFDEQFF.

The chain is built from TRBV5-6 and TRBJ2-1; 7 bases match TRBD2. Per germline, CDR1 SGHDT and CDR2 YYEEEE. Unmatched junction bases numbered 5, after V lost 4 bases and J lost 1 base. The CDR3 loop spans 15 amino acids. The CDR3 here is CASSVLADSYNEQFF. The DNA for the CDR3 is TGTGCCAGCAGCGTTCTAGCGGATTCCTACAATGAGCAGTTCTTC.

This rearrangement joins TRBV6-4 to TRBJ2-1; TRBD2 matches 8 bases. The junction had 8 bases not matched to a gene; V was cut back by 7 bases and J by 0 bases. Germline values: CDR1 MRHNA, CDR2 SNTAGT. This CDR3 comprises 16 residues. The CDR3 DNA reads TGTGCCAGCACCAGACTAGCGCTTAGCTCCTACAATGAGCAGTTCTTC. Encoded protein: CASTRLALSSYNEQFF.

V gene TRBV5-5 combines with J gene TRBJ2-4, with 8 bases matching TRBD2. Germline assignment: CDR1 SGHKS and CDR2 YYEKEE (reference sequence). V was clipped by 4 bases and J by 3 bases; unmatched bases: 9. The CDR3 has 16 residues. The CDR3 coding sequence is TGTGCCAGCAGCCCTCTTTTGAGCGGGAGCAAAAACATTCAGTACTTC. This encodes CASSPLLSGSKNIQYF. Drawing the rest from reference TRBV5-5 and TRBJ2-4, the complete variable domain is DAGVTQSPTHLIKTRGQQVTLRCSPISGHKSVSWYQQVLGQGPQFIFQYYEKEERGRGNFPDRFSARQFPNYSSELNVNALLLGDSALYLCASSPLLSGSKNIQYFGAGTRLSVL.

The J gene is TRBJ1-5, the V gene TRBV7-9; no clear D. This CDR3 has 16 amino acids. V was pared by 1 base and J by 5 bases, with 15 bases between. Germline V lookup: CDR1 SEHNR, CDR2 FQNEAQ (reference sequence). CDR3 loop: CASSLGETGWYQPQHF. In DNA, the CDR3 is TGTGCCAGCAGCTTAGGGGAGACGGGCTGGTATCAGCCCCAGCATTTT.

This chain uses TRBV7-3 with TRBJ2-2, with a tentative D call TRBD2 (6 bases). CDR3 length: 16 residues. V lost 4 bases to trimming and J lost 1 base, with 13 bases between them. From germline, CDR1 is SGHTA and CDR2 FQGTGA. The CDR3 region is CASSSEGLLNTGELFF. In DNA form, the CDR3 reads TGTGCCAGCAGCTCTGAGGGACTCTTGAACACCGGGGAGCTGTTTTTT.

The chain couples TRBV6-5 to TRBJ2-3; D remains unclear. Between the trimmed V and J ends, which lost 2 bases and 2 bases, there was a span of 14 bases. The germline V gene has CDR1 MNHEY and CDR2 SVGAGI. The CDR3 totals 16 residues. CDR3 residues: CASSYLKTGNTDTQYF. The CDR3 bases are TGTGCCAGCAGTTACCTAAAGACTGGAAACACAGATACGCAGTATTTT.

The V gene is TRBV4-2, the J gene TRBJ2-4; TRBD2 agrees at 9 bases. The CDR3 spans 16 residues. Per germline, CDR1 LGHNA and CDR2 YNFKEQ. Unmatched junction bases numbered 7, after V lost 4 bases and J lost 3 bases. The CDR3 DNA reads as TGTGCCAGCAGCCTCCAGCTAGCGGGAAACAAAAACATTCAGTACTTC. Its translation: CASSLQLAGNKNIQYF.

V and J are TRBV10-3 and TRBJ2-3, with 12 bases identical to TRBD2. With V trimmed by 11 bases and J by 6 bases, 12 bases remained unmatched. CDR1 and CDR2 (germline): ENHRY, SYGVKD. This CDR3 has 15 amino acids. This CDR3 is CASRMTSGSIDTQYF. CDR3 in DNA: TGTGCCTCGCGGATGACTAGCGGGAGTATCGATACGCAGTATTTT.

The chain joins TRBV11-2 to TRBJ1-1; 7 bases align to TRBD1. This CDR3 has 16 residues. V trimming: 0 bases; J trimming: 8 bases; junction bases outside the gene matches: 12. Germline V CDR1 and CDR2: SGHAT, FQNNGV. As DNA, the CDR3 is TGTGCCAGCAGCTTAGATCGGACCAGGGGGGCACGGGAAGCTTTCTTT. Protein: CASSLDRTRGAREAFF.

CDR3 loop: CASSLTSGRENEQFF. The CDR3 DNA is TGTGCCAGCAGCTTAACTAGCGGGAGAGAGAATGAGCAGTTCTTC. The chain combines TRBV11-3 with TRBJ2-1, with 11 positions matching TRBD2. The V and J ends lost 2 bases and 7 bases, in that order; junction bases with no gene match: 4. Per germline, CDR1 SGHNT and CDR2 YENEEA. The CDR3 spans 15 residues.

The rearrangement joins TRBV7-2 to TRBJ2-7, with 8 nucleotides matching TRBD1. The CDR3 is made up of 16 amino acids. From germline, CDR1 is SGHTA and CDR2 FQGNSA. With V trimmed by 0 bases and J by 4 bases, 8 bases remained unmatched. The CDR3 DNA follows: TGTGCCAGCAGCTTAGCGGCAGGGGGCATCGGATACGAGCAGTACTTC. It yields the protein CASSLAAGGIGYEQYF.

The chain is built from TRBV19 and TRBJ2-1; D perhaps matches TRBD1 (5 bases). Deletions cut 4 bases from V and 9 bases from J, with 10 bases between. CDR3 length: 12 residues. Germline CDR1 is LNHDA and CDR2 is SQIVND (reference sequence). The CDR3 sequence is CASSTPRGEQFF. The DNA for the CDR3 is TGTGCCAGTAGTACCCCAAGGGGTGAGCAGTTCTTC.

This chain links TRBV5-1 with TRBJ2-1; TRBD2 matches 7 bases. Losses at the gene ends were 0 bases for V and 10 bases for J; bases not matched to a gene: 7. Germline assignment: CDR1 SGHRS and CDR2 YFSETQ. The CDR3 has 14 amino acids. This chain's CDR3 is CASSLEGRREEQFF. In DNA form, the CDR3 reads TGCGCCAGCAGCTTGGAGGGACGGCGGGAGGAGCAGTTCTTC.

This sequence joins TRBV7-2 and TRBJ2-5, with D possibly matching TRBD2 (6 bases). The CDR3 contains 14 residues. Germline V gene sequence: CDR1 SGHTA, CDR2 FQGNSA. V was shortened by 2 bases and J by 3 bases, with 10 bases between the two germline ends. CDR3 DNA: TGTGCCAGCAGCTTAAGTTGGACTAAAGAGACCCAGTACTTC. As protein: CASSLSWTKETQYF.